Each of the 13 T cell receptor beta chains below was sequenced from the same sample in a study of T cells in Graves' hyperthyroidism and ophthalmopathy. What was amplified from RNA transcripts were TCR beta CDR3 regions. TCR CDR3 regions were first amplified by RT-PCR with HTBI primers. TCRdb re-called the multiplex PCR reads through MiXCR, storing one row per CDR3 protein. The repertoire holds over 150,000 distinct CDR3 sequences, with over 15% as singletons. The specimen was blood. The receptors derive from a woman aged 50 to 60 with Graves' hyperthyroidism.

This clonotype has just a few counts. This clone may be a read error of a much larger clone one base away. This chain joins TRBV6-2 or TRBV6-3 and TRBJ1-3; unclear D gene. V lost 8 bases and J 5 bases, leaving 16 bases between the germline ends. Germline-derived CDR1 and CDR2 are MNHEY and SVGEGT. This CDR3 comprises 14 residues. CDR3 protein: CASCAREPRNTIYF. DNA for the CDR3: TGTGCCAGCTGTGCAAGAGAGCCTAGAAACACCATATATTTT.

In this sample, this clonotype turned up many times. V gene TRBV5-5 combines with J gene TRBJ1-2; D gene uncertain. The CDR3 length is 12 residues. Trimming shortened V by 0 bases and J by 7 bases, and 7 bases separated the two germline ends. The germline V gene has CDR1 SGHKS and CDR2 YYEKEE (reference sequence). CDR3 nucleotides: TGTGCCAGCAGCTTGGACACTCTTGGCTACACCTTC. As protein: CASSLDTLGYTF.

This clonotype was seen many times. The chain has TRBV2 and TRBJ2-3; 15 nucleotides line up with TRBD2. Unmatched junction bases numbered 2, after V lost 3 bases and J lost 4 bases. The V gene's germline CDR1 is SNHLY and CDR2 FYNNEI. The CDR3 extends over 16 amino acids. DNA for the CDR3: TGTGCCAGCAGTGACGGACTAGCGGGGGGGGCAGATACGCAGTATTTT. This encodes CASSDGLAGGADTQYF.

In this sample, this clonotype turned up many times. The V gene is TRBV7-8, the J gene TRBJ1-5, with a tentative D call TRBD1 (6 bases). V shed 5 bases and J shed 11 bases, with 13 bases lying between them. Germline-derived CDR1 and CDR2 are SGHVS and FQNEAQ. The CDR3 sequence is 12 residues long. The CDR3 sequence: CASSADRQAQHF. The DNA of the CDR3 is TGTGCCAGCAGCGCCGACAGGCAGGCCCAGCATTTT.

This clonotype was observed many times. This chain uses TRBV19 with TRBJ1-2; D not resolved. CDR1 is LNHDA, CDR2 SQIVND, per germline (reference sequence). Trimming removed 3 bases at V and 7 bases at J, with 9 bases between. This CDR3 has 12 residues. The CDR3 reads CASSIGFAGYTF. CDR3 in DNA: TGTGCCAGTAGTATCGGGTTTGCTGGCTACACCTTC.

The chain employs TRBV7-2 and TRBJ1-2; 7 bases fit TRBD1. This CDR3 has 14 amino acids. J was trimmed by 6 bases and V by 1 base; bases with no gene match: 5. From germline, CDR1 is SGHTA and CDR2 FQGNSA. The CDR3 bases are TGTGCCAGCAGCTTAGACCCCAGGGGGGATGGCTACACCTTC. This codes for CASSLDPRGDGYTF.

Many counts were recorded for this clonotype. The V gene is TRBV28, the J gene TRBJ1-2; D not resolved. The CDR3 is made up of 13 amino acids. CDR1 and CDR2 from the germline V gene are MDHEN and SYDVKM. The ends were cut back, 4 bases at V and 6 bases at J, with 12 bases in the middle. CDR3 protein: CASSSFSADGYTF. CDR3 coding DNA: TGTGCCAGCAGTTCATTTAGCGCGGATGGCTACACCTTC.

This clonotype has at least ten counts. One junction end does not reproduce the germline sequence, and a read error may be involved. The chain carries TRBV20-1 and TRBJ1-1; D perhaps matches TRBD1 (6 bases). CDR3 length equals 13 residues. Germline V CDR1 and CDR2: DFQATT, SNEGSKA (reference sequence). CDR3 amino acids: CSPRGGAGTEAFF. Here the CDR3 DNA reads TGCAGTCCTAGAGGGGGGGCAGGCACTGAAGCTTTCTTT.

This clonotype was counted many times. The V and J genes are TRBV6-1 and TRBJ1-6; TRBD1 might be the D (6 bases). Trimming took 6 bases from V and 6 from J, leaving 12 bases between them. Germline CDR1 is MNHNS and CDR2 is SASEGT. The CDR3 spans 14 residues. Written as DNA, the CDR3 is TGTGCCAGCAGCAACAGGGTTGGTAATTCACCCCTCCACTTT. Translated: CASSNRVGNSPLHF.

This clonotype appeared many times. CDR3 amino acids: CASSMGALTGELFF. In nucleotides, the CDR3 is TGTGCCAGTAGTATGGGGGCTCTTACCGGGGAGCTGTTTTTT. The rearrangement joins TRBV19 to TRBJ2-2, with D perhaps matching TRBD1 (6 bases). Germline lookup yields CDR1 LNHDA and CDR2 SQIVND (reference sequence). The CDR3 consists of 14 residues. Trimming shortened V by 3 bases and J by 5 bases, and 10 bases separated the two germline ends.

This chain connects TRBV28 to TRBJ1-1; D gene unclear. Germline-derived CDR1 and CDR2 are MDHEN and SYDVKM. CDR3 length: 13 amino acids. V was cut by 2 bases and J by 4 bases, with 8 bases left in between. The CDR3 spells CASSLNIGTEAFF. The DNA for the CDR3 is TGTGCCAGCAGTTTAAATATCGGCACTGAAGCTTTCTTT.

A few counts support this clonotype. V usage is TRBV5-6 and J usage is TRBJ2-6, with TRBD1 identical over 7 bases. Germline values: CDR1 SGHDT, CDR2 YYEEEE. The CDR3 totals 16 residues. V was pared by 3 bases and J by 3 bases, with 6 bases of the junction left unmatched. The CDR3 nucleotides are TGTGCCAGCAGCTCGGGTACAGGGGTTGGGGCCAACGTCCTGACTTTC. Its translation is CASSSGTGVGANVLTF. Combining the CDR3 with reference TRBV5-6 and TRBJ2-6 gives the whole variable domain DAGVTQSPTHLIKTRGQQVTLRCSPKSGHDTVSWYQQALGQGPQFIFQYYEEEERQRGNFPDRFSGHQFPNYSSELNVNALLLGDSALYLCASSSGTGVGANVLTFGAGSRLTVL.

In its sample, this clonotype was seen many times. In DNA, the CDR3 is TGTGCCAGCAGTGAACAATGGGACAGGGCCGCTTTCTTT. Translating it yields CASSEQWDRAAFF. The genes are TRBV6-1 and TRBJ1-1, with 9 bases matching TRBD1. Germline V gene lookup returns CDR1 MNHNS and CDR2 SASEGT. Losses at the gene ends were 2 bases for V and 11 bases for J; bases not matched to a gene: 6. The CDR3 is made up of 13 amino acids.